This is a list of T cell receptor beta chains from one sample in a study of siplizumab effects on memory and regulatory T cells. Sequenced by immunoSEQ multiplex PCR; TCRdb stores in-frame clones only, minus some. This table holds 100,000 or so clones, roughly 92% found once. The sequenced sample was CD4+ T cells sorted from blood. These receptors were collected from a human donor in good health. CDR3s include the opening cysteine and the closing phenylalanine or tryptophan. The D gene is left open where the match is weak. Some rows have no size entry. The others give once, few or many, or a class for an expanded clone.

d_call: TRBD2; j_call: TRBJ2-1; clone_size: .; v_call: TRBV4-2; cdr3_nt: TGTGCCAGCAGCCAACTACGTGGGGCGGGAGAATGGTCCTACAATGAGCAGTTCTTC; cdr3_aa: CASSQLRGAGEWSYNEQFF
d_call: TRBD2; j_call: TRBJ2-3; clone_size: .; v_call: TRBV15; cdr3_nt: TGTGCCACCCATAGCGGGAGAGTAGATACGCAGTATTTT; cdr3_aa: CATHSGRVDTQYF
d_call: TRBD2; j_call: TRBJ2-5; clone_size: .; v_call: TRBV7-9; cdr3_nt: TGTGCCAGCAGCTCCTACCTTAGCGGGAGGCATCAAGAGACCCAGTACTTC; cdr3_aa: CASSSYLSGRHQETQYF
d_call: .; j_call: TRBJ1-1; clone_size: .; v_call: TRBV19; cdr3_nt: TGTGCCAGTAGTATAGGGGGAAAGAAGGCTTTCTTT; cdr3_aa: CASSIGGKKAFF
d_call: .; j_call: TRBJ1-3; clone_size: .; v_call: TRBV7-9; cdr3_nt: TGTGCCAGCAGCCTTTGGGTATCAGGGCCCTCTGGAAACACCATATATTTT; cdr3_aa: CASSLWVSGPSGNTIYF
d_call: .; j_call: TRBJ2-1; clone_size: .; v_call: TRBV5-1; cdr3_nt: TGCGCCAGCGGCCGGGACCCCACCTACAATGAGCAGTTCTTC; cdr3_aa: CASGRDPTYNEQFF
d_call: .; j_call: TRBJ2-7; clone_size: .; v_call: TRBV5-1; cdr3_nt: TGCGCCAGCACGGCTTCGTACGGGCAAAACGAGCAGTACTTC; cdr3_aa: CASTASYGQNEQYF
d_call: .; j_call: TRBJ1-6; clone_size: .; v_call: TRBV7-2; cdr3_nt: TGTGCCAGCAGCCAGAACAGGGTCTCACCCCTCCACTTT; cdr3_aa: CASSQNRVSPLHF
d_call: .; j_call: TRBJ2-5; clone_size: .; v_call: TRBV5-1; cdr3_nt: TGCGCCAGCAGCTTAGGTTCGGCATCCCAAGGGACCCAGTACTTC; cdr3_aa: CASSLGSASQGTQYF
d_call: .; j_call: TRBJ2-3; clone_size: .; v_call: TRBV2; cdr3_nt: TGTGCCAGCAGTCGACAAGGGCCCACAGATACGCAGTATTTT; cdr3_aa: CASSRQGPTDTQYF
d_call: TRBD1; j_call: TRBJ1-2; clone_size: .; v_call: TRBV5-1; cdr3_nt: TGCGCCAGCAGGCGGGGACAGGCGTCAGGCTACACCTTC; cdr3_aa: CASRRGQASGYTF
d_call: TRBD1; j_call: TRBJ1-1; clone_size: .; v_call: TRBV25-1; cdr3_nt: TGTGCCAGCAGTATTACAGGGGGCACTGAAGCTTTCTTT; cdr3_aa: CASSITGGTEAFF
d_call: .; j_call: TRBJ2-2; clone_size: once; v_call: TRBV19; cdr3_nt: TGTGCCAGTAGTACCCCCCGTGTGTTGCCGGGTGGGGAGAGCCGGGGTGACACCGGGGAGCTGTTTTTT; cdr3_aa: CASSTPRVLPGGESRGDTGELFF
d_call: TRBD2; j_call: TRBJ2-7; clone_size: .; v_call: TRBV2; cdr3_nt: TGTGCCAGCAGCGAGACTAGCGGGCCAACCTACGAGCAGTACTTC; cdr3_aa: CASSETSGPTYEQYF
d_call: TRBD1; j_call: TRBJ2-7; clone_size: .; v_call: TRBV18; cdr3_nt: TGTGCCAGCTCACCACGGATGCCGGACAGGACAATCGAGCAGTACTTC; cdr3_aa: CASSPRMPDRTIEQYF
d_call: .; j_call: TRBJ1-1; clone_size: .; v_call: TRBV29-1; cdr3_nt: TGCAGCGTTGACCTCCAATTGGGGGGCGTCGGCACTGAAGCTTTCTTT; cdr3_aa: CSVDLQLGGVGTEAFF
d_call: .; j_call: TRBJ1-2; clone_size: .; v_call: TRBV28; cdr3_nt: TGTGCCAGCAGTTTTTCTCATGGCTACACCTTC; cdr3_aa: CASSFSHGYTF
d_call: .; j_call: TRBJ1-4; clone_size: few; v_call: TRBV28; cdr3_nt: TGTGCCACCGTGGCGACAAGTAATGAAAAACTGTTTTTT; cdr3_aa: CATVATSNEKLFF
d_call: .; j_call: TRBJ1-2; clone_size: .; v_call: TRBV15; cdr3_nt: TGTGCCACCAGCAGAGATCGTCACTATGGCTACACCTTC; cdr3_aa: CATSRDRHYGYTF
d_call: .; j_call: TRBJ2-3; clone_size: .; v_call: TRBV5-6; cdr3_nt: TGTGCCAGCAGCTCGCCCCTAAGCACAGATACGCAGTATTTT; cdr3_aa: CASSSPLSTDTQYF
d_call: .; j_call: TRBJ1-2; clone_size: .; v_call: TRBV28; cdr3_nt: TGTGCCAGCAGCCGACAAGGCGGCTACACCTTC; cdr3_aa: CASSRQGGYTF
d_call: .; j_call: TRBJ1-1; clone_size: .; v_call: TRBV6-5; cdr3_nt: TGTGCCAGCAGTAGGGACGGTTTCTCAAGGGAAGCTTTCTTT; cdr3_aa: CASSRDGFSREAFF
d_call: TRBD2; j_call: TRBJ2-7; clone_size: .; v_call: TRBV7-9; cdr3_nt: TGTGCCAGCACCACCGGCGTGACTAGCGGGGCGCTGGGGCAGTACTTC; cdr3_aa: CASTTGVTSGALGQYF
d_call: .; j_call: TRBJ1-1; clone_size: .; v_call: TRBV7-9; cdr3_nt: TGTGCCAGCAGCTTCCCGCAGCCGAACACTGAAGCTTTCTTT; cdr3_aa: CASSFPQPNTEAFF
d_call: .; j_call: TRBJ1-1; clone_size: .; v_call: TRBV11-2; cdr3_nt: TGTGCCAGCACCAGCGGGACAGAAGCTTTCTTT; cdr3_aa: CASTSGTEAFF
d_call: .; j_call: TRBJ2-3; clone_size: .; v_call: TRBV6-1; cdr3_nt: TGTGCCAGCAGTGAAGCTCGGCTCCGGGATACGCAGTATTTT; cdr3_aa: CASSEARLRDTQYF
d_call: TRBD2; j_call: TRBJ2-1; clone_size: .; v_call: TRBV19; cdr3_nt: TGTGCCAGTAGTATCCGGACTAGCGGCCCCTACAATGAGCAGTTCTTC; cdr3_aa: CASSIRTSGPYNEQFF
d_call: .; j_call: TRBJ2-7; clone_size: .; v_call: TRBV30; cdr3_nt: TGTGCCTGGAGTGTAAGGTCTGGGCACGAGCAGTACTTC; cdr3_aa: CAWSVRSGHEQYF
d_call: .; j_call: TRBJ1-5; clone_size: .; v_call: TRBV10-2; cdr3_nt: TGCGCCAGCAGTGAGTCGCACCGCCTTAGTAACCAGCATTTT; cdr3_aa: CASSESHRLSNQHF
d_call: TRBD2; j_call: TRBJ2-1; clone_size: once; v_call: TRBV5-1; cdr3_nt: TGCGCCAGCAGCTCGCCACTAGCGGGGACCAACGGTGAGCAGTTCTTC; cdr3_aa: CASSSPLAGTNGEQFF
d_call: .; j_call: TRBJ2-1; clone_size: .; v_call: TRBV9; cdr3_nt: TGTGCCAGCAGCGTAAAGGATGAGCAGTTCTTC; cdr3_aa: CASSVKDEQFF
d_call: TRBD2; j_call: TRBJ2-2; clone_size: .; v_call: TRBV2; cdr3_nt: TGTGCCAGCAGTACTAGACTAGCTGGGGGCGGGGAGCTGTTTTTT; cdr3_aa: CASSTRLAGGGELFF
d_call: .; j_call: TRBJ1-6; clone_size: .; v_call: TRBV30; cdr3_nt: TGTGCCTGGAGTGCAAAGACAGGCGGGGGAAATTCACCCCTCCACTTT; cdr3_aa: CAWSAKTGGGNSPLHF
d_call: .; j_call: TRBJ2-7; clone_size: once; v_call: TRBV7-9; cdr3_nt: TGTGCCAGCAGACGGGATCCTGGCAACGAGCAGTACTTC; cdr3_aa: CASRRDPGNEQYF
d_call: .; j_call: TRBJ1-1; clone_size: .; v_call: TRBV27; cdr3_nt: TGTGCCAGCAGCGAACAGGGAAGAACTGAAGCTTTCTTT; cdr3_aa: CASSEQGRTEAFF
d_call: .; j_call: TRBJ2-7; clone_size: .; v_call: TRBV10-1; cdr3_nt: TGCGCCACCTCAGACAGCCTGCAAGCCTACGAGCAGTACTTC; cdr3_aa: CATSDSLQAYEQYF
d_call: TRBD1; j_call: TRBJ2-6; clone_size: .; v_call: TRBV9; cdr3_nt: TGTGCCAGCGCAAGGTTTCAGGGGGCCGGGGCCAACGTCCTGACTTTC; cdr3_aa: CASARFQGAGANVLTF
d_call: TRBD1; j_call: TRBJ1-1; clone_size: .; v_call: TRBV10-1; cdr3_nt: TGCGCCAGCAGTGAAAACAGGGGTTTGAACACTGAAGCTTTCTTT; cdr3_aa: CASSENRGLNTEAFF
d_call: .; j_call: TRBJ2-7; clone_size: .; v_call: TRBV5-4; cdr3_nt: TGTGCCAGCAGCTTAGACAGTTCAGGAGGTCACGAGCAGTACTTC; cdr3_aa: CASSLDSSGGHEQYF
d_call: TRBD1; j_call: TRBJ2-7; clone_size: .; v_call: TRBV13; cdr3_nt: TGTGCCAGCAGCCAAAAGACAGGGATTGACTACGAGCAGTACTTC; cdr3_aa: CASSQKTGIDYEQYF
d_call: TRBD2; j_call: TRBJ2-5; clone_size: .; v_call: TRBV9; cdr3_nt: TGTGCCAGCAGCGTGACTAGCGGCCTCCAAGAGACCCAGTACTTC; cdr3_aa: CASSVTSGLQETQYF
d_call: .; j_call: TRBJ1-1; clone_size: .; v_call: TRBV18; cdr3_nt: TGTGCCAGCTCCACGGAATGGGGGCTTGGGGCTGAAGCTTTCTTT; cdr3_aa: CASSTEWGLGAEAFF